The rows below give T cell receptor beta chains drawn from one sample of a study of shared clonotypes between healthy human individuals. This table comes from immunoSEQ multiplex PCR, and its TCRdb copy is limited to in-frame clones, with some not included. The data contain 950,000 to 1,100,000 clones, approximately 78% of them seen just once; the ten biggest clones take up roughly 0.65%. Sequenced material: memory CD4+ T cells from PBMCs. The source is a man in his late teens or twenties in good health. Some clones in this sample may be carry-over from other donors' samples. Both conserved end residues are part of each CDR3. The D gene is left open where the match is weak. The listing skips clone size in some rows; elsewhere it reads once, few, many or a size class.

cdr3_aa: CASSPGTGNYGYTF
cdr3_nt: TGCGCCAGCAGCCCCGGGACAGGGAACTATGGCTACACCTTC
j_call: TRBJ1-2
d_call: TRBD1
clone_size: few
v_call: TRBV5-1

cdr3_aa: CASRQTGESNEQFF
cdr3_nt: TGTGCCAGCAGGCAGACAGGGGAAAGCAATGAGCAGTTCTTC
j_call: TRBJ2-1
d_call: TRBD1
clone_size: once
v_call: TRBV7-9

cdr3_aa: CASSPRARGYEQYF
cdr3_nt: TGTGCCAGCAGTCCCCGGGCCAGGGGGTACGAGCAGTACTTC
j_call: TRBJ2-7
d_call: TRBD1
clone_size: .
v_call: TRBV6-5

cdr3_aa: CSVVGIQETQYF
cdr3_nt: TGCAGCGTTGTAGGCATTCAAGAGACCCAGTACTTC
j_call: TRBJ2-5
d_call: .
clone_size: .
v_call: TRBV29-1

cdr3_aa: CASSGRYTEAFF
cdr3_nt: TGTGCCAGTAGTGGACGGTACACTGAAGCTTTCTTT
j_call: TRBJ1-1
d_call: .
clone_size: many
v_call: TRBV19

cdr3_aa: CASSLSAVQGVQPQHF
cdr3_nt: TGTGCCAGCAGCTTGTCGGCCGTACAGGGCGTCCAGCCCCAGCATTTT
j_call: TRBJ1-5
d_call: .
clone_size: .
v_call: TRBV5-8

cdr3_aa: CATRLAGASGELFF
cdr3_nt: TGTGCCACCCGACTAGCGGGAGCATCCGGGGAGCTGTTTTTT
j_call: TRBJ2-2
d_call: TRBD2
clone_size: many
v_call: TRBV6-5

cdr3_aa: CASSDRVNYGYTF
cdr3_nt: TGTGCCAGCAGTGACAGGGTCAACTATGGCTACACCTTC
j_call: TRBJ1-2
d_call: TRBD1
clone_size: .
v_call: TRBV7-2

cdr3_aa: CASSLAQSPGANVLTF
cdr3_nt: TGCGCCAGCAGCTTGGCGCAATCTCCTGGGGCCAACGTCCTGACTTTC
j_call: TRBJ2-6
d_call: .
clone_size: .
v_call: TRBV5-1

cdr3_aa: CASSRRGPSGNTIYF
cdr3_nt: TGTGCCAGCAGCCGAAGGGGCCCCTCTGGAAACACCATATATTTT
j_call: TRBJ1-3
d_call: .
clone_size: .
v_call: TRBV11-2

cdr3_aa: CASSEEPHASEQYF
cdr3_nt: TGTGCCAGCAGTGAGGAACCCCATGCCTCGGAGCAGTACTTC
j_call: TRBJ2-7
d_call: .
clone_size: few
v_call: TRBV6-1

cdr3_aa: CASSSGLHLTADTQYF
cdr3_nt: TGTGCCAGCAGCTCGGGACTACACCTCACGGCAGATACGCAGTATTTT
j_call: TRBJ2-3
d_call: TRBD2
clone_size: .
v_call: TRBV9

cdr3_aa: CASSDRDRRDTIYF
cdr3_nt: TGTGCCAGCAGCGACCGGGACAGGCGGGACACCATATATTTT
j_call: TRBJ1-3
d_call: TRBD1
clone_size: .
v_call: TRBV9

cdr3_aa: CATSRALLQGSYNEQFF
cdr3_nt: TGTGCCACCAGCAGAGCCCTCTTACAGGGCTCCTACAATGAGCAGTTCTTC
j_call: TRBJ2-1
d_call: .
clone_size: once
v_call: TRBV15

cdr3_aa: CASSLAPGALSGQFF
cdr3_nt: TGCGCCAGCAGCTTGGCCCCGGGAGCCCTTAGCGGGCAGTTCTTC
j_call: TRBJ2-1
d_call: .
clone_size: .
v_call: TRBV5-1

cdr3_aa: CASSREGGIKSTQYF
cdr3_nt: TGTGCCAGCAGCCGAGAGGGGGGGATCAAGAGTACGCAGTATTTT
j_call: TRBJ2-3
d_call: .
clone_size: few
v_call: TRBV7-3

cdr3_aa: CASSRLDLAKEQFF
cdr3_nt: TGTGCCAGCAGCCGTCTAGATCTAGCGAAGGAGCAGTTCTTC
j_call: TRBJ2-1
d_call: .
clone_size: .
v_call: TRBV14

cdr3_aa: CASSEPFLRIGELFF
cdr3_nt: TGTGCCAGCAGTGAACCCTTCTTACGTATCGGGGAGCTGTTTTTT
j_call: TRBJ2-2
d_call: .
clone_size: .
v_call: TRBV6-1

cdr3_aa: CASSPTSGTGADTQYF
cdr3_nt: TGCGCCAGCAGTCCTACTAGCGGGACCGGGGCAGATACGCAGTATTTT
j_call: TRBJ2-3
d_call: TRBD2
clone_size: many
v_call: TRBV10-1

cdr3_aa: CASSRSGGEETQYF
cdr3_nt: TGTGCCAGCAGCCGTTCGGGTGGGGAAGAGACCCAGTACTTC
j_call: TRBJ2-5
d_call: .
clone_size: .
v_call: TRBV28

cdr3_aa: CASSPLAPITRGYNEQFF
cdr3_nt: TGTGCCAGCAGCCCCCTAGCGCCCATTACGCGGGGCTACAATGAGCAGTTCTTC
j_call: TRBJ2-1
d_call: .
clone_size: once
v_call: TRBV7-8

cdr3_aa: CASSPRDRVYTEAFF
cdr3_nt: TGTGCCAGCAGCCCCCGGGACAGGGTATACACTGAAGCTTTCTTT
j_call: TRBJ1-1
d_call: TRBD1
clone_size: .
v_call: TRBV5-6

cdr3_aa: CASSVAGTYEQYF
cdr3_nt: TGTGCCAGCAGCGTAGCGGGTACCTACGAGCAGTACTTC
j_call: TRBJ2-7
d_call: TRBD2
clone_size: .
v_call: TRBV6-5

cdr3_aa: CTSSPTSGRAINEQFF
cdr3_nt: TGCACCAGCAGTCCGACTAGCGGGAGGGCCATCAATGAGCAGTTCTTC
j_call: TRBJ2-1
d_call: .
clone_size: .
v_call: TRBV1

cdr3_aa: CASSLEATGTDTQYF
cdr3_nt: TGTGCCAGCAGCTTAGAAGCTACAGGCACAGATACGCAGTATTTT
j_call: TRBJ2-3
d_call: .
clone_size: once
v_call: TRBV11-3

cdr3_aa: CASSLARPGNSGNTIYF
cdr3_nt: TGTGCCAGCAGCTTAGCTCGTCCGGGGAACTCTGGAAACACCATATATTTT
j_call: TRBJ1-3
d_call: .
clone_size: .
v_call: TRBV7-2

cdr3_aa: CASELWADTQYF
cdr3_nt: TGTGCCAGCGAACTTTGGGCAGATACGCAGTATTTT
j_call: TRBJ2-3
d_call: .
clone_size: .
v_call: TRBV14

cdr3_aa: CASSRTGLGNNEQFF
cdr3_nt: TGTGCCAGCAGTAGGACGGGGTTGGGGAACAATGAGCAGTTCTTC
j_call: TRBJ2-1
d_call: .
clone_size: .
v_call: TRBV28

cdr3_aa: CASSWGGFGQPQHF
cdr3_nt: TGTGCCAGCAGTTGGGGCGGCTTCGGCCAGCCCCAGCATTTT
j_call: TRBJ1-5
d_call: .
clone_size: .
v_call: TRBV28

cdr3_aa: CARNFQGINQPQHF
cdr3_nt: TGTGCCAGGAATTTCCAGGGAATAAATCAGCCCCAGCATTTT
j_call: TRBJ1-5
d_call: .
clone_size: .
v_call: TRBV12-1

cdr3_aa: CASNRQGGRYEQYF
cdr3_nt: TGTGCCAGCAATCGACAGGGGGGCCGTTACGAGCAGTACTTC
j_call: TRBJ2-7
d_call: TRBD1
clone_size: .
v_call: TRBV9

cdr3_aa: CASSSSGSPGNEQFF
cdr3_nt: TGTGCCAGCAGCTCAAGCGGGAGCCCGGGAAATGAGCAGTTCTTC
j_call: TRBJ2-1
d_call: TRBD2
clone_size: .
v_call: TRBV2

cdr3_aa: CSARGREKLFF
cdr3_nt: TGCAGTGCTAGGGGGAGGGAAAAACTGTTTTTT
j_call: TRBJ1-4
d_call: .
clone_size: .
v_call: TRBV20-1

cdr3_aa: CASSLKTSPTENEQFF
cdr3_nt: TGTGCCAGCAGCTTGAAGACTAGTCCTACCGAGAATGAGCAGTTCTTC
j_call: TRBJ2-1
d_call: .
clone_size: .
v_call: TRBV5-4

cdr3_aa: CASSPTSAYTDTQYF
cdr3_nt: TGTGCCAGCAGCCCGACTAGCGCTTACACAGATACGCAGTATTTT
j_call: TRBJ2-3
d_call: TRBD2
clone_size: .
v_call: TRBV7-3

cdr3_aa: CATLPLTISGTGSTEAFF
cdr3_nt: TGTGCCACCCTACCATTAACTATTTCCGGGACAGGGAGCACTGAAGCTTTCTTT
j_call: TRBJ1-1
d_call: TRBD1
clone_size: .
v_call: TRBV10-3

cdr3_aa: CASSLYGGKGGTQYF
cdr3_nt: TGTGCCAGCAGTTTATATGGCGGCAAGGGGGGGACCCAGTACTTC
j_call: TRBJ2-5
d_call: .
clone_size: .
v_call: TRBV27

cdr3_aa: CASSTDRNQPQHF
cdr3_nt: TGTGCCAGTAGTACCGACAGAAATCAGCCCCAGCATTTT
j_call: TRBJ1-5
d_call: .
clone_size: .
v_call: TRBV19

cdr3_aa: CASSHRGEGIQYF
cdr3_nt: TGCGCCAGCAGCCACCGGGGGGAGGGCATTCAGTACTTC
j_call: TRBJ2-4
d_call: TRBD2
clone_size: .
v_call: TRBV4-3

cdr3_aa: CASSVGSGSSYNEQFF
cdr3_nt: TGTGCCAGCAGCGTAGGGTCAGGGTCATCCTACAATGAGCAGTTCTTC
j_call: TRBJ2-1
d_call: .
clone_size: many
v_call: TRBV9

cdr3_aa: CASSAFPAVGPYGYTF
cdr3_nt: TGTGCCAGCAGTGCCTTCCCGGCGGTAGGTCCCTATGGCTACACCTTC
j_call: TRBJ1-2
d_call: .
clone_size: .
v_call: TRBV6-1

cdr3_aa: CASSSGGTLTDTQYF
cdr3_nt: TGTGCCAGCAGTTCGGGGGGGACACTCACAGATACGCAGTATTTT
j_call: TRBJ2-3
d_call: TRBD2
clone_size: .
v_call: TRBV28

cdr3_aa: CASSLSPEETQYF
cdr3_nt: TGTGCCAGCAGCTTGAGTCCTGAAGAGACCCAGTACTTC
j_call: TRBJ2-5
d_call: .
clone_size: .
v_call: TRBV5-4

cdr3_aa: CAITRRLQETQYF
cdr3_nt: TGTGCCATCACACGGAGGCTCCAAGAGACCCAGTACTTC
j_call: TRBJ2-5
d_call: .
clone_size: .
v_call: TRBV10-3

cdr3_aa: CASSIGGTPNQPQHF
cdr3_nt: TGTGCCAGTAGTATCGGGGGGACACCTAATCAGCCCCAGCATTTT
j_call: TRBJ1-5
d_call: .
clone_size: .
v_call: TRBV19

cdr3_aa: CATAGDYEQYF
cdr3_nt: TGTGCCACCGCGGGGGACTACGAGCAGTACTTC
j_call: TRBJ2-7
d_call: TRBD2
clone_size: once
v_call: TRBV10-3

cdr3_aa: CASSLWAGYIRDSLADTQYF
cdr3_nt: TGCGCCAGCAGCCTATGGGCGGGGTATATCCGGGATTCTTTGGCAGATACGCAGTATTTT
j_call: TRBJ2-3
d_call: .
clone_size: once
v_call: TRBV5-1

cdr3_aa: CASRLGGDIYEQYF
cdr3_nt: TGTGCCAGCAGGTTGGGAGGGGATATCTACGAGCAGTACTTC
j_call: TRBJ2-7
d_call: TRBD2
clone_size: once
v_call: TRBV11-1

cdr3_aa: CASSQGTSGGWNEQFF
cdr3_nt: TGCGCCAGCAGCCAGGGGACTAGCGGGGGATGGAATGAGCAGTTCTTC
j_call: TRBJ2-1
d_call: TRBD2
clone_size: .
v_call: TRBV4-3

cdr3_aa: CASGAGFGGYTF
cdr3_nt: TGTGCCAGCGGCGCGGGGTTTGGGGGCTACACCTTC
j_call: TRBJ1-2
d_call: .
clone_size: .
v_call: TRBV28

cdr3_aa: CASSDNQGLSGYTF
cdr3_nt: TGTGCCAGCTCAGATAACCAGGGCCTCTCAGGCTACACCTTC
j_call: TRBJ1-2
d_call: .
clone_size: .
v_call: TRBV18

cdr3_aa: CASSVGLAQETQYF
cdr3_nt: TGTGCCAGCAGCGTAGGACTCGCACAAGAGACCCAGTACTTC
j_call: TRBJ2-5
d_call: .
clone_size: .
v_call: TRBV9

cdr3_aa: CASSQSSWPEPQHF
cdr3_nt: TGCGCCAGCAGTCAATCTTCCTGGCCGGAGCCCCAGCATTTT
j_call: TRBJ1-5
d_call: .
clone_size: .
v_call: TRBV23-1

cdr3_aa: CASSQDVRRGEQYF
cdr3_nt: TGCGCCAGCAGCCAAGATGTTAGGCGGGGAGAGCAGTACTTC
j_call: TRBJ2-7
d_call: .
clone_size: .
v_call: TRBV4-3

cdr3_aa: CASSVEMTGGQETQYF
cdr3_nt: TGTGCCAGCAGCGTAGAGATGACAGGGGGACAAGAGACCCAGTACTTC
j_call: TRBJ2-5
d_call: TRBD1
clone_size: .
v_call: TRBV9